What follows are 22 T cell receptor beta chains derived from one specimen sequenced in a study of T cell responses to AZD1222 COVID-19 vaccine. The repertoire was sequenced with immunoSEQ multiplex PCR; TCRdb's copy has only in-frame clones and lacks some. The sample includes 85,000 to 90,000 clones, 85% to 90% of them seen just once. The source was peripheral blood, collected 28 days after the second AZD1222 dose. These receptors all come from an adult who received the AZD1222 COVID-19 vaccine.

This chain uses TRBV11-2 with TRBJ2-3; 7 positions match TRBD1. Germline V CDR1 and CDR2: SGHAT, FQNNGV. The CDR3 is made up of 18 amino acids. The V and J ends lost 2 bases and 8 bases, in that order; junction bases with no gene match: 19. The CDR3 loop is CASSLRTSFGTAGGTQYF. Here the CDR3 DNA reads TGTGCCAGCAGCTTACGGACGAGTTTCGGTACAGCAGGGGGTACGCAGTATTTT.

V and J are TRBV21-1 and TRBJ2-1. TRBV21-1 is classified as a pseudogene. CDR3 length: 16 amino acids. Here the CDR3 reads CASSKEVGYRYNEQFF. DNA for the CDR3: TGTGCCAGCAGCAAAGAAGTGGGGTATCGCTACAATGAGCAGTTCTTC.

The CDR3 nucleotides are TGTGCCAGCACCTGGGACAGGAGCTCCTACGAGCAGTACTTC. Translation gives CASTWDRSSYEQYF. The V gene is TRBV2, the J gene TRBJ2-7; 8 bases are shared with TRBD1. The V and J ends lost 7 bases and 0 bases, in that order; junction bases with no gene match: 5. The CDR3 runs 14 residues. Germline V gives CDR1 SNHLY, CDR2 FYNNEI.

The chain has TRBV6-4 and TRBJ2-2; 9 bases map to TRBD2. Germline V gives CDR1 MRHNA, CDR2 SNTAGT. The CDR3 runs to 17 residues. V trimming: 6 bases; J trimming: 7 bases; junction bases outside the gene matches: 15. The CDR3 reads CASRQPGVRGGSGELFF. CDR3 DNA: TGTGCCAGCAGGCAGCCAGGCGTGCGGGGGGGCAGCGGGGAGCTGTTTTTT.

As regards this clone: Within the sample, other DNA sequences also encode this same CDR3. The J gene is TRBJ1-1, the V gene TRBV19, with a weak D call TRBD1 (5 bases). The CDR3 length is 14 residues. Trimming took off 6 bases at V and 1 base at J, with 12 bases between the two ends. The germline V gene encodes CDR1 LNHDA and CDR2 SQIVND (reference sequence). The CDR3 DNA is TGTGCCAGTAGCAAACAGGACGGGAACACTGAAGCTTTCTTT. Its translation is CASSKQDGNTEAFF.

This chain connects TRBV9 to TRBJ2-1; no reliable D call. This CDR3 has 14 residues. The V gene's germline CDR1 is SGDLS and CDR2 YYNGEE. Trimming removed 0 bases at V and 5 bases at J, with 9 bases between. As DNA, the CDR3 is TGTGCCAGCAGCGTAGAAATCTGGAACAATGAGCAGTTCTTC. It yields the protein CASSVEIWNNEQFF.

This chain links TRBV10-2 with TRBJ2-6; unclear D gene. The CDR3 extends over 14 amino acids. V was pared by 0 bases and J by 5 bases, with 5 bases between. The germline V gene has CDR1 WSHSY and CDR2 SAAADI. CDR3 region: CASSESGRANVLTF. Here the CDR3 DNA reads TGCGCCAGCAGTGAGTCGGGAAGGGCCAACGTCCTGACTTTC.

This chain links TRBV19 with TRBJ2-4; TRBD1 might be the D (6 bases). This CDR3 comprises 13 residues. In germline, CDR1 is LNHDA, CDR2 SQIVND (reference sequence). Trimming cost V 3 bases and J 8 bases, with 11 bases left between them. This CDR3 reads CASSIQGGYIQYF. CDR3 coding DNA: TGTGCCAGTAGTATTCAAGGGGGATACATTCAGTACTTC. The full variable domain, with the rest looked up from reference TRBV19 and TRBJ2-4, is DGGITQSPKYLFRKEGQNVTLSCEQNLNHDAMYWYRQDPGQGLRLIYYSQIVNDFQKGDIAEGYSVSREKKESFPLTVTSAQKNPTAFYLCASSIQGGYIQYFGAGTRLSVL.

The rearrangement links TRBV5-6 to TRBJ1-6, with D perhaps matching TRBD1 (5 bases). From germline, CDR1 is SGHDT and CDR2 YYEEEE. The V and J ends lost 3 bases and 4 bases respectively, with 11 bases between them. This CDR3 comprises 15 residues. The CDR3 DNA reads as TGTGCCAGCAGCTCGGGACTGGGGTATAATTCACCCCTCCACTTT. Its translation is CASSSGLGYNSPLHF.

This clone showed up just once. The V gene is TRBV5-6, the J gene TRBJ1-4; D is perhaps TRBD1 (6 bases). CDR1 SGHDT and CDR2 YYEEEE come from the germline V gene. V was clipped by 1 base and J by 7 bases, with 11 bases between them. CDR3 length: 14 residues. The CDR3 DNA is TGTGCCAGCAGCTTGTGGGGGGCCCGTGAAAAACTGTTTTTT. Amino acid sequence: CASSLWGAREKLFF.

This clone appeared once. The chain uses TRBV14 and TRBJ1-1; D unresolved. The germline V and J ends were trimmed by 4 bases and 4 bases, with 16 bases remaining between them. Germline V gene lookup returns CDR1 SGHDN and CDR2 FVKESK. CDR3 length: 15 amino acids. CDR3 sequence: CASSRQTNMSTEAFF. As DNA, the CDR3 is TGTGCCAGCAGCCGCCAAACAAACATGAGCACTGAAGCTTTCTTT.

CDR3 nucleotide sequence: TGTGCCAGCAGTGTCGGTCCGGGACAAAATAGCAATCAGCCCCAGCATTTT. Residues: CASSVGPGQNSNQPQHF. The chain recombines TRBV2 with TRBJ1-5; tentatively, D is TRBD1 (6 bases). Germline CDR1 and CDR2: SNHLY and FYNNEI. With 4 bases removed from V and 0 bases from J, the gap between germline ends came to 16 bases. The CDR3 totals 17 residues.

V usage is TRBV28 and J usage is TRBJ2-3, with a possible D match to TRBD2 (5 bases). The V end was cut by 6 bases, the J end by 2 bases, with 18 bases between. CDR3 length: 16 amino acids. The germline CDR1 and CDR2 sequences are MDHEN and SYDVKM. CDR3 region: CASSNADSFNTDTQYF. The CDR3 coding sequence is TGTGCCAGCAGCAACGCGGACTCTTTCAACACAGATACGCAGTATTTT.

The V call is TRBV7-8, the J call TRBJ1-2; weak D call: TRBD1 (6 bases). The CDR3 contains 15 residues. The V gene lost 1 base and the J gene lost 4 bases, with 13 bases spanning the gap. From germline, CDR1 is SGHVS and CDR2 FQNEAQ. CDR3 residues: CASSLGPGVSYGYTF. The CDR3 DNA reads TGTGCCAGCAGCTTAGGTCCAGGGGTGAGCTATGGCTACACCTTC. Using reference TRBV7-8 and TRBJ1-2 for the parts outside the CDR3, the full variable domain is GAGVSQSPRYKVAKRGQDVALRCDPISGHVSLFWYQQALGQGPEFLTYFQNEAQLDKSGLPSDRFFAERPEGSVSTLKIQRTQQEDSAVYLCASSLGPGVSYGYTFGSGTRLTVV.

The chain recombines TRBV10-3 with TRBJ2-1, with 8 bases lining up with TRBD2. The V and J ends lost 2 bases and 7 bases, in that order; junction bases with no gene match: 10. The CDR3 loop spans 16 amino acids. The V gene's germline CDR1 is ENHRY and CDR2 SYGVKD. The CDR3 here is CAISEGTGGPRNEQFF. The CDR3 DNA reads as TGTGCCATCAGTGAGGGGACGGGGGGGCCGCGGAATGAGCAGTTCTTC.

V usage is TRBV9 and J usage is TRBJ1-4, with a possible D match to TRBD1 (6 bases). There are 15 residues in the CDR3. CDR1 and CDR2 (germline): SGDLS, YYNGEE. The V end lost 0 bases, the J end lost 10 bases, and 16 bases lay between the germline ends. The CDR3 region is CASSVATGGEGKLFF. For the CDR3, the DNA is TGTGCCAGCAGCGTAGCTACCGGGGGCGAGGGAAAACTGTTTTTT.

The gene calls are TRBV6-5 and TRBJ1-5; 7 bases map to TRBD1. CDR1 and CDR2 (germline): MNHEY, SVGAGI. With 3 bases clipped from V and 7 bases from J, the junction kept 12 bases outside the gene matches. There are 16 residues in the CDR3. The CDR3 protein is CASSYRTGYTGQPQHF. Here the CDR3 DNA reads TGTGCCAGCAGTTATCGGACAGGCTACACGGGGCAGCCCCAGCATTTT.

The chain joins TRBV27 to TRBJ2-7, with D maybe TRBD2 (6 bases). Germline CDR1 is MNHEY and CDR2 is SMNVEV (reference sequence). With 5 bases removed from V and 3 bases from J, the gap between germline ends came to 17 bases. CDR3 length: 15 residues. The CDR3 DNA reads TGTGCCAGCAGTGCAAGCGGGTCCCCGGGCTACGAGCAGTACTTC. It yields the protein CASSASGSPGYEQYF.

The chain couples TRBV5-1 to TRBJ2-3; 9 bases align to TRBD2. J was trimmed by 2 bases and V by 3 bases; bases with no gene match: 4. CDR1 and CDR2 (germline): SGHRS, YFSETQ. The CDR3 is made up of 15 amino acids. The CDR3: CASSSVAGVTDTQYF. The CDR3 DNA is TGCGCCAGCAGCTCGGTAGCGGGGGTCACAGATACGCAGTATTTT.

The rearrangement uses TRBV9 and TRBJ2-3, with 8 bases aligning to TRBD1. The CDR3 runs 16 residues. Germline V lookup: CDR1 SGDLS, CDR2 YYNGEE. After removal of 0 bases from V and 2 bases from J, the junction contained 5 bases not matched to a gene. CDR3 sequence: CASSVDPRGPTDTQYF. Here the CDR3 DNA reads TGTGCCAGCAGCGTAGACCCCAGGGGGCCCACAGATACGCAGTATTTT.

In the case of this clone: Other DNA sequences in this specimen translate into the identical CDR3. The chain carries TRBV3-1 (or the pseudogene TRBV3-2) and TRBJ1-1; D is uncertain. Germline V gene data show CDR1 as LGHDT and CDR2 as YNNKEL (reference sequence). The CDR3 contains 11 residues. Trimming took off 4 bases at V and 6 bases at J, with 6 bases between the two ends. CDR3 DNA: TGTGCCAGCAGCCTCAAGGCTGAAGCTTTCTTT. It codes for CASSLKAEAFF.

Here the CDR3 reads CASSSGSRLNTEAFF. The DNA for the CDR3 is TGTGCCAGCAGCTCAGGCAGCAGGCTGAACACTGAAGCTTTCTTT. V is TRBV9 and J is TRBJ1-1; D ambiguous. Germline V gives CDR1 SGDLS, CDR2 YYNGEE. The V end was cut by 4 bases, the J end by 0 bases, with 13 bases between. CDR3 size: 15 residues. The full variable domain, its missing parts supplied by reference TRBV9 and TRBJ1-1, is DSGVTQTPKHLITATGQRVTLRCSPRSGDLSVYWYQQSLDQGLQFLIQYYNGEERAKGNILERFSAQQFPDLHSELNLSSLELGDSALYFCASSSGSRLNTEAFFGQGTRLTVV.